A selection of T cell receptor beta chains follows, all from one sample in a study of T cells in Graves' hyperthyroidism and ophthalmopathy. MiXCR was run by TCRdb on the multiplex PCR reads, yielding one entry per CDR3 protein. Of around 520,000 distinct CDR3 sequences in the sample, 24% were seen once. The specimen was blood. Every receptor here comes from a woman in her 30s with Graves' ophthalmopathy. The conserved cysteine and the conserved F or W are not part of the CDR3 here. The order of the fields is V gene, CDR3 length, D gene, J gene, CDR3 protein. A D gene is named only where the DNA matches it firmly.

>TRBV11-1|12|-|TRBJ2-3
ASSPGDYLNTQY
>TRBV6-9|10|-|TRBJ2-7
ASSIYPYEQY
>TRBV28|9|-|TRBJ1-1
ASITNTEAF
>TRBV10-3|13|TRBD1|TRBJ2-7
AISEAGGISYEQY
>TRBV20-1|13|-|TRBJ2-7
SASRSVRGGYEQY
>TRBV11-1|14|-|TRBJ1-4
ASSLGSLNTNEKLF
>TRBV6-5|12|-|TRBJ2-7
ASSYTALGGEQY
>TRBV2|12|-|TRBJ1-3
ASSEQLSGNTIY
>TRBV27|13|-|TRBJ2-7
ASSLGSGTLYEQY
>TRBV5-1|14|TRBD1|TRBJ1-1
ASSLWTGGMITEAF
>TRBV11-1|14|TRBD1|TRBJ1-1
ASSLVVRQGPYEAF
>TRBV12-5|14|-|TRBJ2-3
ASGRTKWGPTDTQY
>TRBV27|10|-|TRBJ1-1
ASSPIQGVAF
>TRBV10-3|12|-|TRBJ2-4
AISELASQNIQY
>TRBV28|13|TRBD1|TRBJ2-7
ASSSTSTGVYEQY
>TRBV12-3/TRBV12-4|11|-|TRBJ2-7
ASSFYRSFEQY
>TRBV6-1|14|-|TRBJ1-1
ASRIGGVPRSTEAF
>TRBV11-3|13|-|TRBJ2-7
ASSLQQSRSYEQY
>TRBV5-1|12|-|TRBJ2-7
ASSSTDRIYEQY
>TRBV20-1|12|-|TRBJ2-7
SAFVMLNSYEQY
>TRBV5-1|13|-|TRBJ2-7
ASSLAIDGSYEQY
>TRBV15|11|-|TRBJ1-1
ATSRGQLSEAF
>TRBV24-1|13|TRBD1|TRBJ2-5
ATSDPGTGLETQY
>TRBV13|12|-|TRBJ2-7
ASSSGTPGYEQY
>TRBV2|14|-|TRBJ2-2
ASSEAPFSGTGELF
>TRBV19|16|-|TRBJ1-5
ASILSGAGLGGNQPQH
>TRBV12-3/TRBV12-4|9|-|TRBJ1-2
ASSTVSGYT
>TRBV2|9|-|TRBJ1-1
ASKWGTEAF
>TRBV12-3/TRBV12-4|11|TRBD2|TRBJ2-7
ASSPGLGREQY
>TRBV20-1|12|TRBD1|TRBJ2-5
SAPNRGWEETQY
>TRBV20-1|11|-|TRBJ1-3
SARTGPWGTIY
>TRBV7-8|13|TRBD1|TRBJ2-7
ASSQRTGAQGEQY
>TRBV6-4|11|-|TRBJ1-1
ASSDSGFTEAF